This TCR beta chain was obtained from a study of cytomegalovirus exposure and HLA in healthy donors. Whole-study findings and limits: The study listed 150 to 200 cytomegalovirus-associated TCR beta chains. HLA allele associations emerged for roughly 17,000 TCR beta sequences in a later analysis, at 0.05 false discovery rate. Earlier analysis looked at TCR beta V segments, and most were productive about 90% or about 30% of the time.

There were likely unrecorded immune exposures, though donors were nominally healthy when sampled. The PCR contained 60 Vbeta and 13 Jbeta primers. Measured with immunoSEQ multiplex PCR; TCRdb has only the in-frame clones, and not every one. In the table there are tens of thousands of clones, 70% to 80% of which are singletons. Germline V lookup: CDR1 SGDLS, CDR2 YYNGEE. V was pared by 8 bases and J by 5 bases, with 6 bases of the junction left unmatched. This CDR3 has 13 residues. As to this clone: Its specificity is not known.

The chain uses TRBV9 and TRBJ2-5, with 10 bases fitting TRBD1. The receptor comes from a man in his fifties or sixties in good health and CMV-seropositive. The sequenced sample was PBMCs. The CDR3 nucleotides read TGTGCCAGTGGGGACAGGGGCTCCGAGACCCAGTACTTC. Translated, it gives CASGDRGSETQYF.